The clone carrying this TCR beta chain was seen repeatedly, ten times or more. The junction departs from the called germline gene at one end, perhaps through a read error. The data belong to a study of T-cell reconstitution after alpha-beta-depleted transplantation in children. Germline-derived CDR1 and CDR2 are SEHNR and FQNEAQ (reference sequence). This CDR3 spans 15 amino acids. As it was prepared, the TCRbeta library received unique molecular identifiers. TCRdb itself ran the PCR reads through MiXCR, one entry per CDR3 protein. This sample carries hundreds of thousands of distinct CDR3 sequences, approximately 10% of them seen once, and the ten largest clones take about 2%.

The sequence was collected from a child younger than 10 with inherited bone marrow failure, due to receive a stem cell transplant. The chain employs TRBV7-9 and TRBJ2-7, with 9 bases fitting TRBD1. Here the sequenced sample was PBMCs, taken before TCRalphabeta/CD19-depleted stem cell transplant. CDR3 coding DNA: TGTGCCAGCAGCCCCGGGACAGGGATAATCTACGAGCAGCACTTC. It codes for CASSPGTGIIYEQHF.